Presented here are 3 T cell receptor beta chains from one specimen sequenced in a study of T cell repertoires in cytomegalovirus infection. TCRdb re-called the reads through MiXCR, storing one row per CDR3 protein. The table lists around 630,000 distinct CDR3 sequences, approximately 24% of them singletons. Sequenced: CD8+ T cells from PBMCs. The receptors were sampled from a human donor in good health (CMV status not recorded). Some clones in this sample may be carry-over from other donors' samples.

The CDR3: CASEKGQTYEQYF. DNA for the CDR3: TGTGCTAGTGAAAAGGGACAGACCTACGAGCAGTACTTC. V is TRBV12-5 and J is TRBJ2-7; 7 bases line up with TRBD1. This CDR3 has 13 residues. Germline CDR1 LGHNT, CDR2 FRNRAP. With V trimmed by 7 bases and J by 2 bases, 5 bases remained unmatched.

In this sample, this clonotype turned up a few times. The rearrangement uses TRBV7-9 and TRBJ2-1; 7 positions agree with TRBD1. CDR1 is SEHNR, CDR2 FQNEAQ, per germline (reference sequence). Trimming at V came to 5 bases and at J to 6 bases, leaving 7 bases not matched to a gene. The CDR3 is 14 residues long. DNA of the CDR3: TGTGCCAGCAGCCCCCGACAGGGTGGCAATGAGCAGTTCTTC. Translated, it gives CASSPRQGGNEQFF.

In its sample, this clonotype was seen a few times. The rearrangement uses TRBV20-1 and TRBJ2-7; 8 nucleotides agree with TRBD1. CDR1 is DFQATT, CDR2 SNEGSKA, per germline (reference sequence). Trimming removed 3 bases from V and 6 bases from J; junction bases left unmatched: 10. This CDR3 is built from 14 residues. The CDR3 bases are TGCAGTGCTAGCTTGGACAGGGCTTGGGTCGAGCAGTACTTC. This sequence encodes CSASLDRAWVEQYF.